These T cell receptor beta chains were read from a single sample in a study of blood T cell repertoires in COVID-19. Sequencing was performed with immunoSEQ multiplex PCR; in TCRdb, only in-frame clones are kept and a portion is missing. Of roughly 130,000 clones detected, roughly 80% appear once; the ten largest clones hold around 12%. Input material: peripheral blood. The receptors derive from a woman aged 25 to 39 who had recovered from COVID-19. CDR3s include the opening cysteine and the closing phenylalanine or tryptophan. D genes are given only for firm matches. Expanded clones are given a class, and other clones once, few, many or no size at all.

CDR3nt | CDR3aa | d_gene | abundance | j_gene | v_gene
TGTGCCAGCAGCCAAGGGAGGTCAGTTTCCACCGGGGAGCTGTTTTTT | CASSQGRSVSTGELFF | . | . | TRBJ2-2 | TRBV3-1/TRBV3-2
TGTGCCTCCAGGGAAACGTTCAACACTGAAGCTTTCTTT | CASRETFNTEAFF | . | . | TRBJ1-1 | TRBV6-5
TGTGCCACCAAGAAAAGGCGGCTGCTCGGTTCACCCCTCCACTTT | CATKKRRLLGSPLHF | . | . | TRBJ1-6 | TRBV24-1
TGCGCCAGCAGTGAAGAGGGGGTTAAGTCCTACAATGAGCAGTTCTTC | CASSEEGVKSYNEQFF | . | . | TRBJ2-1 | TRBV10-2
TGCGCCAGCAGCTCGGGTCGGGCAGGGGAAGGAAACACCATATATTTT | CASSSGRAGEGNTIYF | . | . | TRBJ1-3 | TRBV5-1
TGTGCCAGCAGCTCCGGGACAGGGGTAGCTTTCTTT | CASSSGTGVAFF | TRBD1 | once | TRBJ1-1 | TRBV7-3
TGTGCCAGCAGCTTAGATGATATCCCCGGGGAGCAGTTCTTC | CASSLDDIPGEQFF | . | . | TRBJ2-1 | TRBV11-2
TGTGCCACCAGCAGAGATTTTCAGGGGATCCACTTC | CATSRDFQGIHF | . | . | TRBJ1-2 | TRBV15
TGTGCCAGCAGCGCCCTCAGCGGGGGTTCCACAGATACGCAGTATTTT | CASSALSGGSTDTQYF | TRBD2 | once | TRBJ2-3 | TRBV9
TGTGCCAGCAGCGTATCCTTGAACGGGACAGGGATCGCTAACTATGGCTACACCTTC | CASSVSLNGTGIANYGYTF | TRBD1 | . | TRBJ1-2 | TRBV9
TGTGCCAGCAGCCGTACCGGGACAGGGCCCAATGAGCAGTTCTTC | CASSRTGTGPNEQFF | TRBD1 | . | TRBJ2-1 | TRBV28
TGTGCCAGCTCACCTCAGGACAGGGCGAACACAGATACGCAGTATTTT | CASSPQDRANTDTQYF | TRBD1 | . | TRBJ2-3 | TRBV18
TGTGCCAGCAGTTTAACAGGGACGAACACTGAAGCTTTCTTT | CASSLTGTNTEAFF | . | few | TRBJ1-1 | TRBV27
TGTGCCAGCAGACGACAGGGCCCCTCCTACGAGCAGTACTTC | CASRRQGPSYEQYF | TRBD1 | . | TRBJ2-7 | TRBV27
TGTGCCAGCAGCTTAAGGGGCCAGACGAACACTGAAGCTTTCTTT | CASSLRGQTNTEAFF | . | . | TRBJ1-1 | TRBV11-2
TGTGCCAGCAGTGAAACGACATCCATTTTCAGGAGGGCTACGGAGCAGTACTTC | CASSETTSIFRRATEQYF | . | . | TRBJ2-7 | TRBV6-1
TGCGCCAGCAGCCAAGGTGACAGCGGGGAGCTGTTTTTT | CASSQGDSGELFF | . | . | TRBJ2-2 | TRBV4-1
TGCGCCAGCAGCTTGAGGTGGACGAGTCGGGGGATGACGCGCACCGGGGAGCTGTTTTTT | CASSLRWTSRGMTRTGELFF | . | . | TRBJ2-2 | TRBV5-1
TGTGCCAGCAGTTTATACTGGACAGGGGGTAGCTCCTACGAGCAGTACTTC | CASSLYWTGGSSYEQYF | TRBD1 | . | TRBJ2-7 | TRBV27
TGTGCCAGCAGTTTGGCGGTTAACACCGGGGAGCTGTTTTTT | CASSLAVNTGELFF | . | . | TRBJ2-2 | TRBV27
TGTGCCACCAGCAGAGACCGACGGAGTTTGAGCTCTGGAAACACCATATATTTT | CATSRDRRSLSSGNTIYF | . | . | TRBJ1-3 | TRBV15
TGTGCCAGCAGTTACTCTATGGTTGGGGGCCTATACGAGCAGTACTTC | CASSYSMVGGLYEQYF | . | . | TRBJ2-7 | TRBV6-5
TGTGCCAGCAGCTTAGGGGCTGAGGGAGCTTTCTTT | CASSLGAEGAFF | . | . | TRBJ1-1 | TRBV11-2
TGTGCCATCAGTGCCAGACAGGGGGCTGATGGCTACACCTTC | CAISARQGADGYTF | TRBD1 | . | TRBJ1-2 | TRBV10-3
TGTGCCAGCAGCGAGGACAGAGCGAACACCGGGGAGCTGTTTTTT | CASSEDRANTGELFF | . | once | TRBJ2-2 | TRBV9
TGTGCCAGCAGTTTAAATCAGGGGATCTACGAGCAGTACTTC | CASSLNQGIYEQYF | . | . | TRBJ2-7 | TRBV28